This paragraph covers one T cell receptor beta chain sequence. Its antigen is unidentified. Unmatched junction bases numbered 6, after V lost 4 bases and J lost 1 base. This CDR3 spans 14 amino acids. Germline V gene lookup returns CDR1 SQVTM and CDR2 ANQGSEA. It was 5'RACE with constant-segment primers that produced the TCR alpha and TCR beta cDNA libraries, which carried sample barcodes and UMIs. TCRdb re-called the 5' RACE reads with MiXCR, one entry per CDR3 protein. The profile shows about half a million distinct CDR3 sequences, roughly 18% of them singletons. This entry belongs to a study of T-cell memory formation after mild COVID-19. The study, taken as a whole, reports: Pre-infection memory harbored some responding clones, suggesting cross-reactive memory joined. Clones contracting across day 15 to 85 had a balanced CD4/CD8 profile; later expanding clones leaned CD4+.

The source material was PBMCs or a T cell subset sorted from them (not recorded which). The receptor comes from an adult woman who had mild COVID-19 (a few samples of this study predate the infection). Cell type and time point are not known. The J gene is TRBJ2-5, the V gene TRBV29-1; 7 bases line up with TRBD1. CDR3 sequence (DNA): TGCAGCGTTGGCCCCAGGGGGACCCAAGAGACCCAGTACTTC. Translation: CSVGPRGTQETQYF.